This record covers a single T cell receptor beta chain. The sample comes from a study of memory CD4+ T cells and cytomegalovirus serostatus. The sort gate was single viable CD3+CD4+CD8-CD45RO+ cells for memory CD4+ T cells. Positive selection with CD4 microbeads enriched total CD4+ T cells. This CDR3 contains 15 residues. The germline V gene has CDR1 LNHDA and CDR2 SQIVND (reference sequence). V was shortened by 3 bases and J by 5 bases, with 16 bases between the two germline ends. Authors' processing steps: After removing out-of-frame reads, around 2.2 million distinct TCRbeta sequences remained. Clones were sequenced by immunoSEQ multiplex PCR, and TCRdb holds only the in-frame ones, with some missing. The V and J calls and the clone size are those of that table, but D and trimming were determined from the DNA. The sample carries approximately 49,000 clones, more than 60% recorded once.

V usage is TRBV19 and J usage is TRBJ1-2; TRBD1 is a possible D gene (6 bases). The origin of this receptor is an adult in good health and CMV-seronegative. Material: memory CD4+ T cells from blood. For the CDR3, the DNA is TGTGCCAGTAGTATCGAGGACAGAGGAGATTATGGCTACACCTTC. This codes for CASSIEDRGDYGYTF.